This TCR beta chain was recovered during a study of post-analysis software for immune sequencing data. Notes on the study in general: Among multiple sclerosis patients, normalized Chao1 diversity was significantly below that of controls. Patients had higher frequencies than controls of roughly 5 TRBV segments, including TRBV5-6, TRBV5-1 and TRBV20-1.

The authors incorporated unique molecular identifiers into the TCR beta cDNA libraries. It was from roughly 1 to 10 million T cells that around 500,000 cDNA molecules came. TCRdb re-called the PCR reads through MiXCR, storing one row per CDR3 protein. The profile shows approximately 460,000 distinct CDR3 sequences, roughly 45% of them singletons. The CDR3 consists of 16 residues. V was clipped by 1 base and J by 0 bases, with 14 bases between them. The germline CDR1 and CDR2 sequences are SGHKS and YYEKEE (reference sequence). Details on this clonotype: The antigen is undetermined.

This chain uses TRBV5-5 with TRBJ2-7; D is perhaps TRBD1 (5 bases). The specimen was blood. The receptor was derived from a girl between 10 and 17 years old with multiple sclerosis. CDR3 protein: CASSLRATGDSYEQYF. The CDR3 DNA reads TGTGCCAGCAGCTTGAGGGCCACAGGAGACTCCTACGAGCAGTACTTC.